This passage covers 13 T cell receptor beta chains from one sample sequenced in a study of graft-versus-host responses after intestinal transplantation. Irradiated, violet-dye-labeled stimulators (around 200,000) were plated alongside around 200,000 CFSE-labeled responders. The protocol was immunoSEQ multiplex PCR, while the TCRdb copy is restricted to in-frame clones and leaves out a portion. The sample consists of approximately 7,000 clones, around a third of them appearing once. The sample here was alloreactive CD8+ T cells from a mixed lymphocyte reaction culture, taken before transplantation. Regarding subset: CFSE-low proliferating T cells sorted from roughly six-day pre-transplant mixed lymphocyte reaction (GvH or HvG direction). All receptors come from a human patient who was an organ donor for intestinal transplantation.

This chain connects TRBV6-5 to TRBJ1-5; D is perhaps TRBD1 (6 bases). The V and J ends lost 2 bases and 3 bases respectively, with 11 bases between them. This CDR3 has 15 residues. CDR1 and CDR2 (germline): MNHEY, SVGAGI. The CDR3 bases are TGTGCCAGCAGTTACCCGACAGGCTTCAATCAGCCCCAGCATTTT. It is translated as CASSYPTGFNQPQHF.

This chain connects TRBV7-9 to TRBJ2-5; 8 nucleotides line up with TRBD1. Germline trimming cut 5 bases from V and 5 bases from J; bases unmatched to any gene: 13. This CDR3 is 16 amino acids long. Germline CDR1 and CDR2: SEHNR and FQNEAQ (reference sequence). CDR3 protein: CASSPWGRGLVETQYF. As DNA, the CDR3 is TGTGCCAGCAGCCCCTGGGGCAGGGGGCTTGTGGAGACCCAGTACTTC.

V gene TRBV6-6 combines with J gene TRBJ2-7; D not resolved. Germline V gene data show CDR1 as MNHNY and CDR2 as SVGAGI (reference sequence). The CDR3 covers 12 residues. With 7 bases removed from V and 7 bases from J, the gap between germline ends came to 14 bases. The CDR3 here is CASNPLGPEQYF. Here the CDR3 DNA reads TGTGCCAGCAATCCCCTCGGGCCAGAGCAGTACTTC.

The table lists this clone with a few counts. For the CDR3, the DNA is TGTGCCAGCAGCCAAGTTCCGGGGGCTTTGAACACTGAAGCTTTCTTT. This encodes CASSQVPGALNTEAFF. The chain employs TRBV4-2 and TRBJ1-1; D perhaps matches TRBD1 (6 bases). The CDR3 contains 16 residues. Germline CDR1 and CDR2: LGHNA and YNFKEQ. Trimming cost V 1 base and J 0 bases, with 12 bases left between them.

The chain is built from TRBV7-9 and TRBJ2-1; the D call may be TRBD1 or TRBD2 (5 bases each). The V gene lost 1 base and the J gene lost 7 bases, with 8 bases spanning the gap. Germline-derived CDR1 and CDR2 are SEHNR and FQNEAQ (reference sequence). The CDR3 is 13 residues long. The CDR3 loop is CASSLGWGNEQFF. The DNA for the CDR3 is TGTGCCAGCAGCTTAGGATGGGGGAATGAGCAGTTCTTC.

The V call is TRBV4-3, the J call TRBJ2-7; 11 nucleotides align to TRBD2. Germline V lookup: CDR1 LGHNA, CDR2 YSLEER. The V segment lost 3 bases and the J segment 1 base; nucleotides outside the gene matches: 14. The CDR3 covers 19 residues. The DNA for the CDR3 is TGCGCCAGCAGCCAGGGTCGGCGGGAGACTAGCGGGGCTTCCTACGAGCAGTACTTC. It specifies CASSQGRRETSGASYEQYF.

This clone was seen only a few times. The chain has TRBV10-2 and TRBJ2-1; D ambiguous. Deletions cut 4 bases from V and 1 base from J, with 8 bases between. The germline V gene has CDR1 WSHSY and CDR2 SAAADI. The CDR3 covers 14 residues. This CDR3 is CASSVSRSYNEQFF. CDR3 coding DNA: TGCGCCAGCAGTGTGAGCAGGTCCTACAATGAGCAGTTCTTC.

This chain joins TRBV27 and TRBJ1-3; D is ambiguous. Trimming took off 8 bases at V and 3 bases at J, with 11 bases between the two ends. Germline loops: CDR1 MNHEY, CDR2 SMNVEV (reference sequence). The CDR3 covers 13 residues. The CDR3 protein is CASAIQFGNTIYF. CDR3 sequence (DNA): TGTGCCAGCGCCATCCAGTTTGGAAACACCATATATTTT.

This clone showed up just a few times. The V gene is TRBV2, the J gene TRBJ1-2; 7 positions agree with TRBD1. The CDR3 length is 13 residues. The germline V gene encodes CDR1 SNHLY and CDR2 FYNNEI. Trimming removed 9 bases from V and 0 bases from J; junction bases left unmatched: 4. CDR3 region: CARTTGTNYGYTF. CDR3 DNA sequence: TGTGCCAGGACGACAGGGACTAACTATGGCTACACCTTC.

The table lists this clone with a few counts. This rearrangement joins TRBV21-1 to TRBJ1-5. TRBV21-1 counts as a pseudogene. This CDR3 is 16 amino acids long. CDR3 bases: TGTGCCAGCAGCAAGTGGGGGGGGTACAGCAATCAGCCCCAGCATTTT. This sequence encodes CASSKWGGYSNQPQHF.

This clone was counted only a few times. The rearrangement joins TRBV11-3 to TRBJ2-7; 8 nucleotides align to TRBD1. Germline trimming cut 5 bases from V and 1 base from J; bases unmatched to any gene: 7. Germline assignment: CDR1 SGHNT and CDR2 YENEEA. This CDR3 region has 15 residues. CDR3 nucleotides: TGTGCCAGCAGCCCAGGACAGGGAGGATCCTACGAGCAGTACTTC. It translates to CASSPGQGGSYEQYF. Based on the CDR3 plus reference TRBV11-3 and TRBJ2-7, the full variable domain is EAGVVQSPRYKIIEKKQPVAFWCNPISGHNTLYWYLQNLGQGPELLIRYENEEAVDDSQLPKDRFSAERLKGVDSTLKIQPAELGDSAVYLCASSPGQGGSYEQYFGPGTRLTVT.

This chain connects TRBV6-5 to TRBJ2-4; no firm D call. The CDR3 runs 15 residues. Germline values: CDR1 MNHEY, CDR2 SVGAGI. V lost 2 bases, J lost 0 bases, and 8 bases lay in between. CDR3 sequence (DNA): TGTGCCAGCAGTTACCACAGTCTAGCCAAAAACATTCAGTACTTC. This gives the protein CASSYHSLAKNIQYF.

This clone was counted between two and nine times. This chain links TRBV5-4 with TRBJ1-2; TRBD1 matches 9 bases. This CDR3 has 16 residues. The germline V gene encodes CDR1 SGHNT and CDR2 YYREEE (reference sequence). The junction had 10 bases not matched to a gene; V was cut back by 4 bases and J by 3 bases. Written as DNA, the CDR3 is TGTGCCAGCAGCCAGGACAGGGGCGTTTGGCACTATGGCTACACCTTC. Protein sequence: CASSQDRGVWHYGYTF.